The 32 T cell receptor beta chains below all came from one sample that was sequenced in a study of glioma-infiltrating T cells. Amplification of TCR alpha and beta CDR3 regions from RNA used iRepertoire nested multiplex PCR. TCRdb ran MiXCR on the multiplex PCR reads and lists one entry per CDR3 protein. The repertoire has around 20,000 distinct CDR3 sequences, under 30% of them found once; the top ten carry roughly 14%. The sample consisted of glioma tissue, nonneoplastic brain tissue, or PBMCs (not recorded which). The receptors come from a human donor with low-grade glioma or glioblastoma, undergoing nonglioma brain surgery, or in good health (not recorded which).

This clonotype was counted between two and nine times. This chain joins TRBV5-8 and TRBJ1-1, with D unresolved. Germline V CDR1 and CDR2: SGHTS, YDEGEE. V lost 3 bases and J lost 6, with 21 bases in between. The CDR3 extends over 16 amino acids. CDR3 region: CASSSSPGLLNAEAFF. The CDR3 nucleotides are TGTGCCAGCAGCTCCAGCCCCGGACTTCTAAACGCTGAAGCTTTCTTT.

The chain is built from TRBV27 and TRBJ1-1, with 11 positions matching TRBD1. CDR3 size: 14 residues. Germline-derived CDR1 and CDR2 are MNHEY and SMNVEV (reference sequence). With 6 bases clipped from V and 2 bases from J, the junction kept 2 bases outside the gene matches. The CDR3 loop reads CASRWTGGNTEAFF. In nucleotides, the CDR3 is TGTGCCAGCAGGTGGACAGGGGGCAACACTGAAGCTTTCTTT.

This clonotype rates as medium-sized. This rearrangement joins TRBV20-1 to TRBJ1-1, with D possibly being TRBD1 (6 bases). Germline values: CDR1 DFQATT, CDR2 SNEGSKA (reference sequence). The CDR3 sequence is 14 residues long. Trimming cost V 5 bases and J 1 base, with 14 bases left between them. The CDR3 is CSARRQDGNTEAFF. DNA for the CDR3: TGCAGTGCTCGCCGACAGGATGGGAACACTGAAGCTTTCTTT.

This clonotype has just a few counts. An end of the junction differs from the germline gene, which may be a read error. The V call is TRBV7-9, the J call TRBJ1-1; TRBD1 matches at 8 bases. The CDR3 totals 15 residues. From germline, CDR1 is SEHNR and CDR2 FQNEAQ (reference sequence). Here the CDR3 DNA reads TGTGCCCGCAGCTGGGGGACAGGTGAATACACTGAAGCTTTCTTT. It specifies CARSWGTGEYTEAFF.

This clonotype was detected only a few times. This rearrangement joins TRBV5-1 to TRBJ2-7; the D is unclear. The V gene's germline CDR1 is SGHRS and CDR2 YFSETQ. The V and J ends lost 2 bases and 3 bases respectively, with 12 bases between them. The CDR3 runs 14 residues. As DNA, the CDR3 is TGCGCCAGCAGCTTAGGAGTAGTGGGCTACGAGCAGTACTTC. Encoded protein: CASSLGVVGYEQYF. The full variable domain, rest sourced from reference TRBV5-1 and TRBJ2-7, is KAGVTQTPRYLIKTRGQQVTLSCSPISGHRSVSWYQQTPGQGLQFLFEYFSETQRNKGNFPGRFSGRQFSNSRSEMNVSTLELGDSALYLCASSLGVVGYEQYFGPGTRLTVT.

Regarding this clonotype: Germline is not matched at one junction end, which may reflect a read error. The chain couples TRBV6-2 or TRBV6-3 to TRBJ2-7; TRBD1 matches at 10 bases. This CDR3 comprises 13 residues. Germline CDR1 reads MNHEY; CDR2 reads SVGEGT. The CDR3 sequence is CASSPSGTGVSHF. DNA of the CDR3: TGTGCCAGCAGCCCTTCCGGGACAGGGGTCTCCCACTTC.

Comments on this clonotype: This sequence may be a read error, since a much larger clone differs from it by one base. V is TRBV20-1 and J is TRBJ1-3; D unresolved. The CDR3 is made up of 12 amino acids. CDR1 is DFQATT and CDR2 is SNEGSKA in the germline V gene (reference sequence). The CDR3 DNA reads TGCAGTGCTAGATTAGGCGGAAACACCATAGATTTT. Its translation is CSARLGGNTIDF.

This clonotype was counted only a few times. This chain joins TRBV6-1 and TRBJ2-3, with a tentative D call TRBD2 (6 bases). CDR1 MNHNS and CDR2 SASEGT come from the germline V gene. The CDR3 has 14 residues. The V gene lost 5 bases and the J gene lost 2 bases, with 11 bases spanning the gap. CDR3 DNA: TGTGCCAGCAGTAGGCGGGGCATCACAGATACGCAGTATTTT. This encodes CASSRRGITDTQYF.

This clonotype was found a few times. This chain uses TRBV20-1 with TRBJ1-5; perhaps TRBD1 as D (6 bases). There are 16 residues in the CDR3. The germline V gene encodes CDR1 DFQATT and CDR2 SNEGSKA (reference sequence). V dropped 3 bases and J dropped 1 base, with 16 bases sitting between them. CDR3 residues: CSARMRGGLSNQPQHF. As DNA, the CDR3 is TGCAGTGCTAGGATGAGGGGGGGCTTGAGCAATCAGCCCCAGCATTTT.

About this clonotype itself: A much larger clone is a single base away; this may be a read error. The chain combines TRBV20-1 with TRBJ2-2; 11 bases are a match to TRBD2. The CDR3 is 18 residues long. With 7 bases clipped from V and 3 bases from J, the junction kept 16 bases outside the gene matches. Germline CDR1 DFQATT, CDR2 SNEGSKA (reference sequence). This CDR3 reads CSVPGISSGGRYTGELFF. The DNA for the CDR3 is TGCAGTGTCCCTGGTATATCTAGCGGGGGGAGGTACACCGGGGAGCTGTTTTTT.

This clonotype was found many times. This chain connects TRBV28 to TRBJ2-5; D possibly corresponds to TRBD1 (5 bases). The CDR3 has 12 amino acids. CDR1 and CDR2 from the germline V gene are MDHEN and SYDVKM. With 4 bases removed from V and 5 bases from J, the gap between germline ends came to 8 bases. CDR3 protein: CASSSGLETQYF. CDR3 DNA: TGTGCCAGCAGTTCAGGGCTGGAGACCCAGTACTTC.

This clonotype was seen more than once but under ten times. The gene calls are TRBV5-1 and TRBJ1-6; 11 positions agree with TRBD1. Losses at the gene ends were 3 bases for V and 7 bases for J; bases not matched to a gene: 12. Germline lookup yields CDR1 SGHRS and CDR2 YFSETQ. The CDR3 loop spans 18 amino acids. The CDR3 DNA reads TGCGCCAGCAGCTCGAACAACGGACAGGGGGCGTCGAATTCACCCCTCCACTTT. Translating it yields CASSSNNGQGASNSPLHF.

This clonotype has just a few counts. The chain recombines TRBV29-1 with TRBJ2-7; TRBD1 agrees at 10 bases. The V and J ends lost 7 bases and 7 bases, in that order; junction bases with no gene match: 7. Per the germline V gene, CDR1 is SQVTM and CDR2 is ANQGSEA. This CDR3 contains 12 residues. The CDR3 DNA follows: TGCAGCGCACGACAGGGGGCCGGGGAGCAGTACTTC. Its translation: CSARQGAGEQYF.

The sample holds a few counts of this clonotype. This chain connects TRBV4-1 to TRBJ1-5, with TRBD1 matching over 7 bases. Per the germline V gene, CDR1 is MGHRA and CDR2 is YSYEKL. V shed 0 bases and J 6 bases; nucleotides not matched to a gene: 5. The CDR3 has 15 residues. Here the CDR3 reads CASSQDPAGGQPQHF. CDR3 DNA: TGCGCCAGCAGCCAAGATCCGGCAGGGGGTCAGCCCCAGCATTTT.

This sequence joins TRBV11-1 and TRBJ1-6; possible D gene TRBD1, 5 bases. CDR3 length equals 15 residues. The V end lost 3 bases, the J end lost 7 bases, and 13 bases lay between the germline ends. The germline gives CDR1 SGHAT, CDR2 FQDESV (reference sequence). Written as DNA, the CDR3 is TGTGCCAGCAGCTTCCGGGACGACCTAAATTCACCCCTCCACTTT. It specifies CASSFRDDLNSPLHF.

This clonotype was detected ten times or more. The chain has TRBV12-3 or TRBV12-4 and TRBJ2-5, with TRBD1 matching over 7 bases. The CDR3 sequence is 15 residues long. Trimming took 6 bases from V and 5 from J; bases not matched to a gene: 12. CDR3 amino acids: CASRPNRGRVETQYF. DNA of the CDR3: TGTGCCAGCAGGCCCAACAGGGGAAGGGTGGAGACCCAGTACTTC.

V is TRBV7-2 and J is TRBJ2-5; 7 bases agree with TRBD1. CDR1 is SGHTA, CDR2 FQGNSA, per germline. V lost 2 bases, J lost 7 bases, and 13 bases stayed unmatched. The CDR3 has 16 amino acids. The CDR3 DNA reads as TGTGCCAGCAGCTTAACCGGGACAGTGGGGGCGGTGACCCAGTACTTC. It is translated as CASSLTGTVGAVTQYF.

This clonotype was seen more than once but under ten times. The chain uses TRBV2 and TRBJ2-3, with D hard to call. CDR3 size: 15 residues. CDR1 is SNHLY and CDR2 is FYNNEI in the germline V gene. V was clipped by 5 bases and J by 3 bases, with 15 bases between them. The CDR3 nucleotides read TGTGCCAGCAGTCCAAGGCTGGGTAGGACAGATACGCAGTATTTT. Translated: CASSPRLGRTDTQYF.

This CDR3 is CASRLVPATLSSNQPQHF. DNA for the CDR3: TGTGCAAGTCGCTTAGTTCCAGCCACCCTCAGTAGCAATCAGCCCCAGCATTTT. The V call is TRBV12-2, the J call TRBJ1-5. TRBV12-2 is a recognized pseudogene. The CDR3 totals 18 residues.

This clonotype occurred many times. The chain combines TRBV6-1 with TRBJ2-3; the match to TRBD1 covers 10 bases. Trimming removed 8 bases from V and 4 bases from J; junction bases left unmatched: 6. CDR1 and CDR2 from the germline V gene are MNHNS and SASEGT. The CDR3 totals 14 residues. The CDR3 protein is CASRRDRGPDTQYF. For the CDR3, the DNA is TGTGCCAGCCGGCGAGACAGGGGGCCAGATACGCAGTATTTT.

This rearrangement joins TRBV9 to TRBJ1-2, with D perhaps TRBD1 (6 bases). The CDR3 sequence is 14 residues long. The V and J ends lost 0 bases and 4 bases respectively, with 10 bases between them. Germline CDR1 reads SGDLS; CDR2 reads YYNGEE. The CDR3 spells CASSVDRESYGYTF. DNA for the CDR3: TGTGCCAGCAGCGTAGACAGGGAGAGCTATGGCTACACCTTC.

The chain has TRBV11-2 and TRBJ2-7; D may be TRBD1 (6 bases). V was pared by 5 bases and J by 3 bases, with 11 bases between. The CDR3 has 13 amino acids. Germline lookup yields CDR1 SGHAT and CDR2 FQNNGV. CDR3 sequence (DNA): TGTGCCAGCAGCCCGGGACAAAGCTACGAGCAGTACTTC. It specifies CASSPGQSYEQYF.

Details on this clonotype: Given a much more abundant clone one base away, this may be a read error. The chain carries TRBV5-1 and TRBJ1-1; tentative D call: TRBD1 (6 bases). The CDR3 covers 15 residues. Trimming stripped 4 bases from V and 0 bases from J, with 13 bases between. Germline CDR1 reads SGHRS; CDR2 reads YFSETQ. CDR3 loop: CASSKRTDMNTEAFF. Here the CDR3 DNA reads TGCGCCAGCAGCAAGCGGACAGATATGAACACTGAAGCTTTCTTT.

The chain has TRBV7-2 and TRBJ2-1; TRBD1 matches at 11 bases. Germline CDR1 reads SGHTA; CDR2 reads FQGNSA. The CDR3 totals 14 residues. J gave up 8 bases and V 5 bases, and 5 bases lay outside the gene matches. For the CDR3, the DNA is TGTGCCAGCAGCGGGGACAGGGGGGGCGATGAGCAGTTCTTC. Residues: CASSGDRGGDEQFF.

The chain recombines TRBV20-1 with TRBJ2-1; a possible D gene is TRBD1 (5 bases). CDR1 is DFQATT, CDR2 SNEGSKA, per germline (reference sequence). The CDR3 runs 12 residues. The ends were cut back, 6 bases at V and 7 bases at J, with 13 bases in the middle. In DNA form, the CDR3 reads TGCAGTGCCGACAGTCATTATAATGAGCAGTTCTTC. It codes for CSADSHYNEQFF.

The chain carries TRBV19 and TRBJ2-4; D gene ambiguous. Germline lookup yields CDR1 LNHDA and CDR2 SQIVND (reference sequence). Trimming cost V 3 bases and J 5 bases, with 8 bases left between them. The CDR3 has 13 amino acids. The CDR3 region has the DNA TGTGCCAGTAGTATTTCTCGTCAAAACATTCAGTACTTC. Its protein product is CASSISRQNIQYF.

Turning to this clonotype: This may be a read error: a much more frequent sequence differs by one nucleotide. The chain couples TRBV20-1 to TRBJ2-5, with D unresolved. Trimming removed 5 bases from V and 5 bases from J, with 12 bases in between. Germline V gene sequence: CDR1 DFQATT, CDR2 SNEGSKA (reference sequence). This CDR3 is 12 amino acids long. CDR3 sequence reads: CSAVKCQETQYF. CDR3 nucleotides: TGCAGTGCTGTCAAGTGTCAGGAGACCCAGTACTTC.

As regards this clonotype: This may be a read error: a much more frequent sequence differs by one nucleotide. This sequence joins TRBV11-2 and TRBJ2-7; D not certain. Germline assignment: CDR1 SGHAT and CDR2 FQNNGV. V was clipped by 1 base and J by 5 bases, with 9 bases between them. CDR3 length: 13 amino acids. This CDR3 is CASSLVPFDEQYF. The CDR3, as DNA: TGTGCCAGCAGCTTAGTGCCGTTCGACGAGCAGTACTTC.

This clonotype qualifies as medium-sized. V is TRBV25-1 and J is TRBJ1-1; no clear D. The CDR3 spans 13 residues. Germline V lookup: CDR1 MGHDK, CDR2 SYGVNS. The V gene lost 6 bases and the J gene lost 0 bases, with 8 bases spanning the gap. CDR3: CASRGPMNTEAFF. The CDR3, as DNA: TGTGCCAGCAGAGGCCCCATGAACACTGAAGCTTTCTTT.

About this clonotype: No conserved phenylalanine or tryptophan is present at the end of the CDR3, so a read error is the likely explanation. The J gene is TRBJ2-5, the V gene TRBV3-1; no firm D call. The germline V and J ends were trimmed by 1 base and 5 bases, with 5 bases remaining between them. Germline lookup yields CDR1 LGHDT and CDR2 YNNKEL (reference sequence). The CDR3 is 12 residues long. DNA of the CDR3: TGTGCCAGCAGCCAAGTTGCGGAGACCCAGTACTTG. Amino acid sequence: CASSQVAETQYL.

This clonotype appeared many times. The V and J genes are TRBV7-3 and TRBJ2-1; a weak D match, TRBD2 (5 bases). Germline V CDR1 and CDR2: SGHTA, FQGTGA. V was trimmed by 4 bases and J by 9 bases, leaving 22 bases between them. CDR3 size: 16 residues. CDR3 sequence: CASSSGGPGKVSEQFF. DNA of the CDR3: TGTGCCAGCAGCTCGGGTGGTCCGGGAAAAGTGAGTGAGCAGTTCTTC.

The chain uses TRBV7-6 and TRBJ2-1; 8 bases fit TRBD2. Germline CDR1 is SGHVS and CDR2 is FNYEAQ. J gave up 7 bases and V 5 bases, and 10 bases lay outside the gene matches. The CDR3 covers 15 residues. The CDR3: CASSHPLRGANEQFF. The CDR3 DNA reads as TGTGCCAGCAGCCATCCGTTGCGGGGGGCGAATGAGCAGTTCTTC.